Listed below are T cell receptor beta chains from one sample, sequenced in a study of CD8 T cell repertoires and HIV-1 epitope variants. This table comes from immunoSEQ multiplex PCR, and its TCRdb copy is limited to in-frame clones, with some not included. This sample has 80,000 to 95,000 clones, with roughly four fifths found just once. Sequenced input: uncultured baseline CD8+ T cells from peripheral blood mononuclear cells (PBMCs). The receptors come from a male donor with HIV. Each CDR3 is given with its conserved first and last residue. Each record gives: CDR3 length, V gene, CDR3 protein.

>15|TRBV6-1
CASSDRLNSGNTMYF
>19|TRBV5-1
CASSSGLAGGGAGANVLTF
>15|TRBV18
CASSPPDGFQETQYF
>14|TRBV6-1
CAARDYATNEKLFF
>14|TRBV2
CASSRTFIQRGQFF
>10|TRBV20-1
CSATSGGQFF
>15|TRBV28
CASRLPLGSGSEAFF
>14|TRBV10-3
CAIRPTGADYGYTF
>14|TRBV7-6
CASSQPWAGTEAFF
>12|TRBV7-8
CASSRVTFGAFF
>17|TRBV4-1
CASSQRATDYHTDTQYF
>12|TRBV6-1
CASSDGGAGYTF
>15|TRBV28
CASTRGTGIGSPLHF
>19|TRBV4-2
CASSQGGTSGGSNTGELFF
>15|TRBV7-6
CASSLVQGYGNTIYF
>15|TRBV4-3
CASSQGTGGVQPQHF
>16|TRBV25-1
CASSGQGARSNYGYTF
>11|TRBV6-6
CASMNTGELFF
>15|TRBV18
CASSPPRRSTDTQYF
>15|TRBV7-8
CASSPDRDLDQPQHF
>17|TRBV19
CASSIDSPGQASYGYTF
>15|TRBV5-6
CASSLLGLHSYEQYF
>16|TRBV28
CASSPGHRIAKNIQYF
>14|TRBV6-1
CASSERTDSYEQYF
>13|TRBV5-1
CASSLGGADTQYF
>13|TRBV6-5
CASSSNIAREQYF
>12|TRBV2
CASSETPQPQHF
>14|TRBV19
CASKARRSGNTIYF
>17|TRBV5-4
CASSTPGPFQEDTEAFF
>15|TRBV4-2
CASSDRQAQDNEQFF
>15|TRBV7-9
CASSLQGGVKNIQYF
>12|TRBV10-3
CATRGDGEKLFF
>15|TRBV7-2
CASSGQRTGYHEQYF
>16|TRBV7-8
CASQSSPGSSYNEQFF
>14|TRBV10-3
CAITRGGADYGYTF
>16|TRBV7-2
CASSPGSQGPSYEQYF
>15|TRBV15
CATSREGTSAGTQYF
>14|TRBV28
CASSLFPSDQPQHF
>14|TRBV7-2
CASSWTGGEETQYF
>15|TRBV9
CASSRGGDRTYEQYF
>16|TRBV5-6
CASSLEAGVYQETQYF
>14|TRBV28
CASSPGGVGYGYTF
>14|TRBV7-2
CASSLPGAPWEQYF
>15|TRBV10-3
CAISEPDRETYEQYF
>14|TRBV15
CATSRDIAKNIQYF